Here is one T cell receptor (beta chain) with its context. This sample was included in a study of blood T cell repertoires in COVID-19. Original processing methods: Reference gene primers were amplified, and this amplification served to estimate nucleated cell counts. Using immunoSEQ multiplex PCR, the repertoire was profiled, and TCRdb retains in-frame clones only, with some absent. From that table come the V and J calls and clone size; the DNA was used to work out D and trimming. The sample lists approximately 400,000 clones, around 88% occurring once. Germline CDR1 reads MNHEY; CDR2 reads SVGAGI. The CDR3 is 15 amino acids. V lost 8 bases, J lost 1 base, and 7 bases stayed unmatched.

The rearrangement joins TRBV6-5 to TRBJ2-1, with 8 nucleotides matching TRBD1. This clonotype was obtained from a woman aged 45-59 years with COVID-19, enrolled during active disease. Sequenced input: peripheral blood. The DNA for the CDR3 is TGTGCCAGCTTGAAGGACAGGGTATCCTACAATGAGCAGTTCTTC. This codes for CASLKDRVSYNEQFF.